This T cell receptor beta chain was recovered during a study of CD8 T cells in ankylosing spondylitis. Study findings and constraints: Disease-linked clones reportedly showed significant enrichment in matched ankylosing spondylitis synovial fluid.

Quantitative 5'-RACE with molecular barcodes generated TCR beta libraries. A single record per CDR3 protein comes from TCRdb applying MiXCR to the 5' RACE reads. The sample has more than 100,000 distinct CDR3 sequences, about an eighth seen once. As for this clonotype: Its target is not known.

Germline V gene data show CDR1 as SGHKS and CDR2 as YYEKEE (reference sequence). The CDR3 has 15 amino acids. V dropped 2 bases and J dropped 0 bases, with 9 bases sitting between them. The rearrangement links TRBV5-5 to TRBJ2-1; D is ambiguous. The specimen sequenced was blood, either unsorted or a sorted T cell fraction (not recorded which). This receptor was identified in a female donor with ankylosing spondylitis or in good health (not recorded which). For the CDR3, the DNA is TGTGCCAGCAGCTTAGCTCCAGGCTCCTACAATGAGCAGTTCTTC. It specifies CASSLAPGSYNEQFF. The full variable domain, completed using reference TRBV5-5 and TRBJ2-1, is DAGVTQSPTHLIKTRGQQVTLRCSPISGHKSVSWYQQVLGQGPQFIFQYYEKEERGRGNFPDRFSARQFPNYSSELNVNALLLGDSALYLCASSLAPGSYNEQFFGPGTRLTVL.